This TCR beta chain was sequenced for a study of beta chain features in type 1 diabetes. The authors obtained over 95% purity in all sorted populations. Investigators reverse transcribed all isolated RNA, so they sequenced expressed TCRB transcripts. TCRdb's copy holds only in-frame clones and misses some; the assay was immunoSEQ multiplex PCR. The sample carries around 200,000 clones, approximately 13% recorded once. Sequenced sample: central memory CD4+ T cells from blood. The receptor was derived from a woman between 18 and 30 years old in good health.

Here the CDR3 DNA reads TGTGCCAGCAGTTTCAGTAGCGGGAGGGCCCTTCCTACGCAGTATTTT. Its translation: CASSFSSGRALPTQYF. The chain links TRBV28 to TRBJ2-3; 11 bases are shared with TRBD2. The ends lost 3 bases at V and 8 bases at J; junction bases unmatched: 10. This CDR3 is built from 16 residues. The germline CDR1 and CDR2 sequences are MDHEN and SYDVKM.